These 21 T cell receptor beta chains came from one sample sequenced in a study of molecular identifiers for immune sequencing clone quantification. In TCRdb, the PCR reads were re-called with MiXCR into one record per CDR3 protein. Among approximately 7,800 distinct CDR3 sequences listed, 35% were seen once. Input material: naive CD8+ T cells from blood, with Jurkat cell RNA spiked in. Subset specified: FACS-sorted CD8+CD4-CCR7+CD45RA+ naive T cells. The receptor set was obtained from a human donor in good health. Some libraries in this study had Jurkat cell RNA spiked in.

This chain links TRBV29-1 with TRBJ2-7; 9 bases line up with TRBD2. With V trimmed by 2 bases and J by 9 bases, 14 bases remained unmatched. The germline V gene encodes CDR1 SQVTM and CDR2 ANQGSEA. The CDR3 is made up of 15 amino acids. The CDR3 spells CSVEHGTSLLRGQYF. CDR3 bases: TGCAGCGTTGAACACGGGACTAGCTTACTACGAGGGCAGTACTTC.

J is TRBJ2-5 and V is TRBV5-3, with a tentative D call TRBD2 (6 bases). TRBV5-3 carries the ORF label, with uncertain function. The V end was cut by 8 bases, the J end by 2 bases, with 13 bases between. This CDR3 is 13 amino acids long. Here the CDR3 DNA reads TGTGCCAGCAGCCTGGACTATCAAGAGACCCAGTACTTC. The encoded protein is CASSLDYQETQYF.

This clonotype is categorized as medium-sized. V usage is TRBV9 and J usage is TRBJ2-3, with D perhaps TRBD2 (6 bases). Germline-derived CDR1 and CDR2 are SGDLS and YYNGEE. V dropped 5 bases and J dropped 6 bases, with 19 bases sitting between them. The CDR3 sequence is 15 residues long. The CDR3 protein is CASSVRGLPRDTQYF. CDR3 DNA sequence: TGTGCCAGCAGTGTCCGGGGACTCCCACGGGATACGCAGTATTTT.

This clonotype was observed a few times. The gene calls are TRBV10-3 and TRBJ2-2; D gene ambiguous. This CDR3 region has 13 residues. Trimming stripped 10 bases from V and 5 bases from J, with 14 bases between. Looked up from germline, CDR1 is ENHRY and CDR2 is SYGVKD. CDR3 protein: CATLRLETGELFF. The CDR3, as DNA: TGTGCCACCCTTAGGCTAGAGACCGGGGAGCTGTTTTTT.

This chain uses TRBV7-3 with TRBJ2-3; D not certain. V shed 0 bases and J shed 2 bases, with 3 bases lying between them. Germline values: CDR1 SGHTA, CDR2 FQGTGA. The CDR3 runs to 13 residues. The CDR3: CASSLTDTDTQYF. CDR3 DNA: TGTGCCAGCAGCTTAACGGACACAGATACGCAGTATTTT.

The chain combines TRBV4-3 with TRBJ2-7; a possible D gene is TRBD2 (6 bases). The DNA end is more similar to TRBJ2-1, so the J call may be wrong. In germline, CDR1 is LGHNA, CDR2 YSLEER. This CDR3 is 15 amino acids long. As DNA, the CDR3 is TGCGCCAGCAGCCAACTTGCGAGCGGGCGCTTCGAGCAGTTCTTC. It specifies CASSQLASGRFEQFF.

Sample share makes this clonotype medium-sized. The chain combines TRBV28 with TRBJ1-5; 7 nucleotides match TRBD1. The germline CDR1 and CDR2 sequences are MDHEN and SYDVKM. The CDR3 contains 14 residues. J was trimmed by 4 bases and V by 5 bases; bases with no gene match: 5. CDR3 sequence: CASSVRDRNQPQHF. CDR3 DNA: TGTGCCAGCAGTGTCCGGGACAGAAATCAGCCCCAGCATTTT. The full variable domain, rest sourced from reference TRBV28 and TRBJ1-5, is DVKVTQSSRYLVKRTGEKVFLECVQDMDHENMFWYRQDPGLGLRLIYFSYDVKMKEKGDIPEGYSVSREKKERFSLILESASTNQTSMYLCASSVRDRNQPQHFGDGTRLSIL.

This clonotype has a handful of counts. This rearrangement joins TRBV7-2 to TRBJ1-3, with D possibly matching TRBD1 (5 bases). The CDR3 totals 15 residues. The V end lost 5 bases, the J end lost 0 bases, and 11 bases lay between the germline ends. Germline V lookup: CDR1 SGHTA, CDR2 FQGNSA. The DNA for the CDR3 is TGTGCCAGCAGCCCAACCGGGGGCTCTGGAAACACCATATATTTT. Residues: CASSPTGGSGNTIYF.

This clonotype appeared a few times. This chain links TRBV4-1 with TRBJ2-4; D remains ambiguous. TRBJ2-7 matches the DNA end more closely, so the J call is doubtful. Germline assignment: CDR1 MGHRA and CDR2 YSYEKL. The CDR3 contains 12 residues. In nucleotides, the CDR3 is TGCGCCAGCAGCCAGACGAACACCGAGCAGTACTTC. The encoded protein is CASSQTNTEQYF.

The chain carries TRBV10-2 and TRBJ2-1; D is ambiguous. Germline V gene lookup returns CDR1 WSHSY and CDR2 SAAADI. This CDR3 comprises 10 residues. Trimming pared 7 bases from V and 10 bases from J, leaving 8 bases between. The CDR3 DNA follows: TGCGCCAGCAACGTAAGGGAGCAGTTCTTC. This sequence encodes CASNVREQFF.

This clonotype is medium-sized (0.01 to 0.1%) by share. This chain links TRBV12-3 or TRBV12-4 with TRBJ2-2; no definite D call. The CDR3 covers 13 residues. V lost 5 bases and J 6 bases, leaving 10 bases between the germline ends. CDR3 loop: CASSPVVSGELFF. The CDR3 DNA sequence: TGTGCCAGCAGTCCCGTGGTATCCGGGGAGCTGTTTTTT.

The chain is built from TRBV7-9 and TRBJ2-7, with TRBD2 matching over 13 bases. CDR1 and CDR2 (germline): SEHNR, FQNEAQ (reference sequence). Losses at the gene ends were 5 bases for V and 4 bases for J; bases not matched to a gene: 5. The CDR3 is 15 amino acids. CDR3 region: CASSPRTSGSYEQYF. The CDR3 nucleotides read TGTGCCAGCAGCCCTAGGACTAGCGGGAGTTACGAGCAGTACTTC.

This clonotype is labeled medium-sized. V and J are TRBV7-2 and TRBJ2-3; TRBD2 matches 7 bases. Germline V CDR1 and CDR2: SGHTA, FQGNSA. Germline trimming cut 5 bases from V and 6 bases from J; bases unmatched to any gene: 5. This CDR3 is built from 13 residues. The CDR3 is CASSILTSDTQYF. CDR3 in DNA: TGTGCCAGCAGCATCCTGACTAGCGATACGCAGTATTTT. Looking up the rest from reference TRBV7-2 and TRBJ2-3 gives the full variable domain: GAGVSQSPSNKVTEKGKDVELRCDPISGHTALYWYRQSLGQGLEFLIYFQGNSAPDKSGLPSDRFSAERTGGSVSTLTIQRTQQEDSAVYLCASSILTSDTQYFGPGTRLTVL.

The V gene is TRBV5-1, the J gene TRBJ1-6; D unclear. V was shortened by 4 bases and J by 8 bases, with 16 bases between the two germline ends. This CDR3 is built from 15 residues. Germline CDR1 SGHRS, CDR2 YFSETQ. The CDR3 bases are TGCGCCAGCAGCAGGGCAGGCGGCGGAGATTCACCCCTCCACTTT. Residues: CASSRAGGGDSPLHF. Full variable domain (rest looked up from reference TRBV5-1 and TRBJ1-6): KAGVTQTPRYLIKTRGQQVTLSCSPISGHRSVSWYQQTPGQGLQFLFEYFSETQRNKGNFPGRFSGRQFSNSRSEMNVSTLELGDSALYLCASSRAGGGDSPLHFGNGTRLTVT.

The V gene is TRBV7-6, the J gene TRBJ2-7; TRBD1 is a possible D gene (6 bases). The CDR3 runs to 16 residues. CDR1 is SGHVS, CDR2 FNYEAQ, per germline. V gave up 0 bases and J gave up 2 bases, with 14 bases separating them. The CDR3 region has the DNA TGTGCCAGCAGCTTAGCGGGGGCAGGGGCAACCTACGAGCAGTACTTC. This sequence encodes CASSLAGAGATYEQYF.

This rearrangement joins TRBV3-1 to TRBJ2-3; the match to TRBD1 covers 9 bases. The germline V gene has CDR1 LGHDT and CDR2 YNNKEL (reference sequence). After removal of 0 bases from V and 3 bases from J, the junction contained 13 bases not matched to a gene. The CDR3 runs 19 residues. This CDR3 reads CASSQDKYGQGLATDTQYF. The CDR3 bases are TGTGCCAGCAGCCAAGATAAGTACGGACAGGGGCTAGCGACAGATACGCAGTATTTT.

The chain carries TRBV7-9 and TRBJ2-7; 9 positions match TRBD1. The CDR3 covers 12 residues. Germline assignment: CDR1 SEHNR and CDR2 FQNEAQ (reference sequence). The trim removed 5 bases at V and 6 bases at J, leaving 2 bases unmatched. The CDR3, as DNA: TGTGCCAGCAGCGGGACAGGGCTCGAGCAGTACTTC. Protein: CASSGTGLEQYF. Using reference TRBV7-9 and TRBJ2-7 for the parts outside the CDR3, the full variable domain is DTGVSQNPRHKITKRGQNVTFRCDPISEHNRLYWYRQTLGQGPEFLTYFQNEAQLEKSRLLSDRFSAERPKGSFSTLEIQRTEQGDSAMYLCASSGTGLEQYFGPGTRLTVT.

This clonotype was found a few times. The rearrangement joins TRBV9 to TRBJ2-3; D unresolved. Germline assignment: CDR1 SGDLS and CDR2 YYNGEE. The CDR3 contains 13 residues. V lost 4 bases, J lost 2 bases, and 8 bases lay in between. Here the CDR3 reads CASSPRFTDTQYF. The DNA of the CDR3 is TGTGCCAGCAGCCCACGGTTCACAGATACGCAGTATTTT.

By sample fraction, this clonotype is medium-sized (0.01 to 0.1%). The V and J genes are TRBV7-7 and TRBJ1-5; unclear D gene. The CDR3 spans 16 residues. Germline values: CDR1 SSHAT, CDR2 FNYEAQ (reference sequence). The V end was cut by 4 bases, the J end by 0 bases, with 13 bases between. For the CDR3, the DNA is TGTGCCAGCAGCTATCGCTCTTTGGGTAGCAATCAGCCCCAGCATTTT. Amino acid sequence: CASSYRSLGSNQPQHF. Full variable domain (remainder filled in from reference TRBV7-7 and TRBJ1-5): GAGVSQSPRYKVTKRGQDVTLRCDPISSHATLYWYQQALGQGPEFLTYFNYEAQPDKSGLPSDRFSAERPEGSISTLTIQRTEQRDSAMYRCASSYRSLGSNQPQHFGDGTRLSIL.

V is TRBV25-1 and J is TRBJ1-2; 7 positions agree with TRBD1. Losses at the gene ends were 6 bases for V and 3 bases for J; bases not matched to a gene: 7. CDR1 is MGHDK, CDR2 SYGVNS, per germline. This CDR3 contains 14 residues. The CDR3 nucleotides are TGTGCCAGCAGAGACAGGGACTCTTACTATGGCTACACCTTC. Amino acid sequence: CASRDRDSYYGYTF.

By proportion, this clonotype is medium-sized. This chain connects TRBV7-2 to TRBJ2-5; 8 nucleotides align to TRBD2. V gave up 7 bases and J gave up 3 bases; unmatched junction bases: 7. The CDR3 runs 14 residues. Looked up from germline, CDR1 is SGHTA and CDR2 is FQGNSA. As DNA, the CDR3 is TGTGCCAGCAACCGTCTAGCGGGCAAAGAGACCCAGTACTTC. Its translation: CASNRLAGKETQYF.